This TCR beta chain was found in a study of T cells in Graves' hyperthyroidism and ophthalmopathy. Study findings and constraints: Using 13 V-J features, a model discriminated ophthalmopathy from stable hyperthyroidism.

This clonotype has at least ten counts. Antigen specificity is unknown. Researchers amplified the TCR beta CDR3 regions from RNA transcripts. TCR CDR3 underwent first-round RT-PCR with the HTBI primer set. TCRdb used MiXCR to reprocess the multiplex PCR reads, holding one entry per CDR3 protein. The sample has hundreds of thousands of distinct CDR3 sequences; around 15% are singletons. Uncontrolled infection, other autoimmune disease, pregnancy or lactation led to exclusion. Orbital computed tomography, thyroid ultrasound, serum thyroxine and TRAb, and clinical symptoms together informed the diagnoses. PBMCs were sourced from roughly 9.7 ml fresh peripheral blood. The sequenced sample consisted of blood. This sequence originates from a man between 18 and 29 years old with Graves' ophthalmopathy.

CDR3 protein: CASSGFDGSNQPQHF. The CDR3 region has the DNA TGTGCCAGCAGTGGATTCGACGGGAGCAATCAGCCCCAGCATTTT. V usage is TRBV6-1 and J usage is TRBJ1-5, with unresolved D. Germline CDR1 reads MNHNS; CDR2 reads SASEGT. Trimming removed 4 bases at V and 1 base at J, with 11 bases between. The CDR3 is 15 amino acids.